The next 9 T cell receptor beta chains were all read from a single sample in a study of blood T cell repertoires in COVID-19. Profiled with immunoSEQ multiplex PCR; TCRdb holds only in-frame clones, not every one. The sample has 150,000 or so clones; more than 70% are singletons. The sequenced sample was PBMCs or T cells enriched from blood (not recorded which). The source is a man aged 35 to 55 who had recovered from COVID-19.

The gene calls are TRBV10-2 and TRBJ1-1, with 7 bases identical to TRBD1. The CDR3 is 14 amino acids. The V gene's germline CDR1 is WSHSY and CDR2 SAAADI. V dropped 2 bases and J dropped 2; count of bases not matched to a gene: 2. The CDR3 bases are TGCGCCAGCAGTGAGGACAGGGCTAACACTGAAGCTTTCTTT. Translating gives CASSEDRANTEAFF.

This sequence joins TRBV10-3 and TRBJ1-2; D not certain. From germline, CDR1 is ENHRY and CDR2 SYGVKD. Trimming took 3 bases from V and 5 from J, leaving 7 bases between them. The CDR3 runs 12 residues. The CDR3 nucleotides are TGTGCCATCAGTGAAACAGCTTATGGCTACACCTTC. As protein: CAISETAYGYTF.

This chain connects TRBV3-1 (or the pseudogene TRBV3-2) to TRBJ1-3; TRBD1 aligns across 9 bases. This CDR3 has 14 residues. V was pared by 3 bases and J by 4 bases, with 1 base of the junction left unmatched. Germline V gene sequence: CDR1 LGHDT, CDR2 YNNKEL (reference sequence). The CDR3 DNA sequence: TGTGCCAGCAGCCAGGGGACAGGGGGAAACACCATATATTTT. Its translation: CASSQGTGGNTIYF.

V and J are TRBV5-5 and TRBJ1-6; D ambiguous. The CDR3 sequence is 16 residues long. Trimming pared 2 bases from V and 10 bases from J, leaving 19 bases between. Germline V gives CDR1 SGHKS, CDR2 YYEKEE (reference sequence). CDR3 region: CASSFRRNREGSPLHF. CDR3 DNA: TGTGCCAGCAGCTTCCGACGTAACCGGGAGGGATCACCCCTCCACTTT.

This clone was seen more than once but under ten times. In DNA, the CDR3 is TGTGCCTCCGCGACAGGGGAGAATCAGCCCCAGCATTTT. It codes for CASATGENQPQHF. The V gene is TRBV10-3, the J gene TRBJ1-5, with TRBD1 matching 8 bases. With 11 bases clipped from V and 4 bases from J, the junction kept 7 bases outside the gene matches. The V gene's germline CDR1 is ENHRY and CDR2 SYGVKD. CDR3 length: 13 residues.

This sequence joins TRBV24-1 and TRBJ2-2; no definite D call. This CDR3 has 13 amino acids. Germline loops: CDR1 KGHDR, CDR2 SFDVKD. Deletions cut 1 base from V and 15 bases from J, with 14 bases between. The CDR3 bases are TGTGCCACCAGTGATTTAAGCGAAGGAATGATGTTTTTT. Encoded protein: CATSDLSEGMMFF.

This clone is a singleton in its sample. The chain is built from TRBV18 and TRBJ2-2, with D perhaps TRBD2 (6 bases). This CDR3 is 15 amino acids long. Germline V gene lookup returns CDR1 KGHSH and CDR2 LQKENI. V lost 4 bases to trimming and J lost 2 bases, with 11 bases between them. The CDR3 nucleotides read TGTGCCAGCTCACGTCAGGGAGGAAACACCGGGGAGCTGTTTTTT. This gives the protein CASSRQGGNTGELFF.

The gene calls are TRBV24-1 and TRBJ2-1; 8 nucleotides agree with TRBD1. V dropped 4 bases and J dropped 2; count of bases not matched to a gene: 3. This CDR3 is built from 15 residues. The germline V gene encodes CDR1 KGHDR and CDR2 SFDVKD. Here the CDR3 DNA reads TGTGCCACCAGTGACCGGGACAGGACCTACAATGAGCAGTTCTTC. The encoded protein is CATSDRDRTYNEQFF.

V usage is TRBV30 and J usage is TRBJ1-1; a possible D gene is TRBD1 (5 bases). The CDR3 contains 15 residues. The ends were cut back, 2 bases at V and 7 bases at J, with 20 bases in the middle. Germline CDR1 is GTSNPN and CDR2 is SVGIG (reference sequence). The CDR3 sequence is CAWSRTPRRGVEAFF. CDR3 coding DNA: TGTGCCTGGAGTAGGACGCCGAGGAGGGGAGTTGAAGCTTTCTTT.